The rows below give T cell receptor beta chains drawn from one sample of a study of B cell selection in AIRE deficiency. This table comes from immunoSEQ multiplex PCR, and its TCRdb copy is limited to in-frame clones, with some not included. The sample consists of 22,000 or so clones, around 97% of them appearing once. The sequencing input was conventional CD4+ T cells sorted from PBMCs. The receptors shown here come from a human donor with AIRE deficiency. Both conserved end residues are part of each CDR3. A D gene is named only where the DNA matches it firmly. Some rows have no size entry. The others give once, few or many, or a class for an expanded clone.

v_gene: TRBV14
abundance: NA
j_gene: TRBJ2-1
d_gene: TRBD2
len: 14
CDR3aa: CASSPTGLGGKQFF
CDR3nt: TGTGCCAGCAGCCCCACCGGACTGGGGGGGAAGCAGTTCTTC

v_gene: TRBV29-1
abundance: once
j_gene: TRBJ2-1
d_gene: NA
len: 14
CDR3aa: CSVFTGYGYNEQFF
CDR3nt: TGCAGCGTATTCACAGGGTATGGCTACAATGAGCAGTTCTTC

v_gene: TRBV4-2
abundance: NA
j_gene: TRBJ1-1
d_gene: TRBD1
len: 16
CDR3aa: CASSQAQGRGHTEAFF
CDR3nt: TGTGCCAGCAGCCAAGCCCAAGGGAGGGGGCACACTGAAGCTTTCTTT

v_gene: TRBV19
abundance: NA
j_gene: TRBJ1-3
d_gene: TRBD1
len: 17
CDR3aa: CASTSGTGLRDGNTIYF
CDR3nt: TGTGCCAGTACCTCAGGGACAGGCCTCCGGGACGGAAACACCATATATTTT

v_gene: TRBV6-5
abundance: NA
j_gene: TRBJ2-3
d_gene: TRBD2
len: 14
CDR3aa: CASSRGGPTDTQYF
CDR3nt: TGTGCCAGCAGCCGCGGGGGGCCCACAGATACGCAGTATTTT

v_gene: TRBV11-3
abundance: NA
j_gene: TRBJ2-4
d_gene: TRBD2
len: 17
CDR3aa: CASSLDGGVFSGNIQYF
CDR3nt: TGTGCCAGCAGCTTAGACGGGGGGGTTTTTTCCGGGAACATTCAGTACTTC

v_gene: TRBV7-8
abundance: NA
j_gene: TRBJ2-7
d_gene: NA
len: 15
CDR3aa: CASSARDLGAYEQYF
CDR3nt: TGTGCCAGCAGCGCCCGCGACTTAGGGGCCTACGAGCAGTACTTC

v_gene: TRBV10-3
abundance: NA
j_gene: TRBJ1-6
d_gene: NA
len: 14
CDR3aa: CAISERGPESPLHF
CDR3nt: TGTGCCATCAGTGAACGGGGGCCGGAGTCACCCCTCCACTTT

v_gene: TRBV19
abundance: NA
j_gene: TRBJ2-1
d_gene: NA
len: 13
CDR3aa: CASSMAGQRGEFF
CDR3nt: TGTGCCAGTAGTATGGCAGGGCAGAGGGGGGAGTTCTTC

v_gene: TRBV5-1
abundance: NA
j_gene: TRBJ2-1
d_gene: NA
len: 16
CDR3aa: CASSLGRDTLNNEQFF
CDR3nt: TGCGCCAGCAGCTTGGGGAGGGACACTCTAAACAATGAGCAGTTCTTC

v_gene: TRBV6-1
abundance: NA
j_gene: TRBJ2-1
d_gene: TRBD2
len: 17
CDR3aa: CASSEGWWLAGYNEQFF
CDR3nt: TGTGCCAGCAGTGAAGGGTGGTGGCTAGCGGGATACAATGAGCAGTTCTTC

v_gene: TRBV5-1
abundance: NA
j_gene: TRBJ2-3
d_gene: NA
len: 13
CDR3aa: CASSLQLGDTQYF
CDR3nt: TGCGCCAGCAGCTTGCAGCTCGGAGATACGCAGTATTTT

v_gene: TRBV7-2
abundance: NA
j_gene: TRBJ2-5
d_gene: TRBD2
len: 16
CDR3aa: CASSLGASGLQETQYF
CDR3nt: TGTGCCAGCAGCTTAGGGGCTAGCGGCCTCCAAGAGACCCAGTACTTC

v_gene: TRBV7-2
abundance: NA
j_gene: TRBJ2-7
d_gene: TRBD2
len: 14
CDR3aa: CASRSGRGSYEQYF
CDR3nt: TGTGCCAGCAGAAGCGGGAGGGGATCGTACGAGCAGTACTTC

v_gene: TRBV4-3
abundance: NA
j_gene: TRBJ2-2
d_gene: TRBD2
len: 17
CDR3aa: CASSLIAGAMGSGELFF
CDR3nt: TGCGCCAGCAGCCTAATAGCGGGAGCAATGGGGTCCGGGGAGCTGTTTTTT

v_gene: TRBV11-1
abundance: NA
j_gene: TRBJ2-1
d_gene: NA
len: 15
CDR3aa: CASSLHPSSYNEQFF
CDR3nt: TGTGCCAGCAGCTTGCATCCGAGCTCCTACAATGAGCAGTTCTTC

v_gene: TRBV5-6
abundance: NA
j_gene: TRBJ2-2
d_gene: NA
len: 15
CDR3aa: CASSPDRQNTGELFF
CDR3nt: TGTGCCAGCAGCCCCGACAGGCAGAACACCGGGGAGCTGTTTTTT

v_gene: TRBV6-6
abundance: NA
j_gene: TRBJ1-4
d_gene: NA
len: 16
CDR3aa: CASRPPRGATNEKLFF
CDR3nt: TGTGCCAGCAGGCCCCCCAGGGGCGCAACTAATGAAAAACTGTTTTTT

v_gene: TRBV5-1
abundance: NA
j_gene: TRBJ2-1
d_gene: TRBD1
len: 14
CDR3aa: CASSSGTGLDEQFF
CDR3nt: TGCGCCAGCAGCTCCGGGACAGGGCTCGATGAGCAGTTCTTC

v_gene: TRBV21-1
abundance: NA
j_gene: TRBJ1-5
d_gene: NA
len: 15
CDR3aa: CASSKRLHSNQPQHF
CDR3nt: TGTGCCAGCAGCAAGCGACTCCATAGCAATCAGCCCCAGCATTTT

v_gene: TRBV7-2
abundance: NA
j_gene: TRBJ1-2
d_gene: TRBD1
len: 15
CDR3aa: CASSFGLRQGYGYTF
CDR3nt: TGTGCCAGCAGCTTCGGGCTTCGACAGGGCTACGGCTACACCTTC

v_gene: TRBV11-1
abundance: NA
j_gene: TRBJ2-4
d_gene: TRBD2
len: 19
CDR3aa: CASSSRAGGQNLAKNIQYF
CDR3nt: TGTGCCAGCAGCTCCCGCGCGGGAGGTCAGAATCTAGCCAAAAACATTCAGTACTTC

v_gene: TRBV27
abundance: NA
j_gene: TRBJ2-3
d_gene: NA
len: 14
CDR3aa: CASSWVNMPDTQYF
CDR3nt: TGTGCCAGCAGTTGGGTCAATATGCCAGATACGCAGTATTTT

v_gene: TRBV18
abundance: NA
j_gene: TRBJ2-1
d_gene: TRBD2
len: 16
CDR3aa: CASSPGTSGSYNEQFF
CDR3nt: TGTGCCAGCTCACCAGGGACTAGCGGCTCCTACAATGAGCAGTTCTTC

v_gene: TRBV19
abundance: NA
j_gene: TRBJ1-2
d_gene: NA
len: 15
CDR3aa: CASSIPGPRTSGYTF
CDR3nt: TGTGCCAGTAGTATCCCCGGGCCCAGAACGAGCGGCTACACCTTC

v_gene: TRBV5-1
abundance: NA
j_gene: TRBJ1-1
d_gene: NA
len: 15
CDR3aa: CASSLVGVADTEAFF
CDR3nt: TGCGCCAGCAGCTTGGTTGGGGTGGCGGACACTGAAGCTTTCTTT

v_gene: TRBV11-3
abundance: NA
j_gene: TRBJ2-1
d_gene: NA
len: 14
CDR3aa: CASSSHGGHLEQFF
CDR3nt: TGTGCCAGCAGCTCTCATGGGGGGCACCTAGAGCAGTTCTTC

v_gene: TRBV28
abundance: once
j_gene: TRBJ2-7
d_gene: TRBD2
len: 15
CDR3aa: CASRSLAGGNYEQYF
CDR3nt: TGTGCCAGCAGGAGCCTAGCGGGAGGGAACTACGAGCAGTACTTC

v_gene: TRBV11-2
abundance: NA
j_gene: TRBJ2-7
d_gene: TRBD1
len: 14
CDR3aa: CASSLDWSGGEQYF
CDR3nt: TGTGCCAGCAGCTTAGATTGGTCAGGGGGTGAGCAGTACTTC

v_gene: TRBV7-2
abundance: NA
j_gene: TRBJ2-3
d_gene: NA
len: 14
CDR3aa: CASSLAASTDTQYF
CDR3nt: TGTGCCAGCAGCTTAGCCGCGAGCACAGATACGCAGTATTTT

v_gene: TRBV7-2
abundance: NA
j_gene: TRBJ2-3
d_gene: NA
len: 14
CDR3aa: CASSFGLITDTQYF
CDR3nt: TGTGCCAGCAGCTTCGGACTTATCACAGATACGCAGTATTTT

v_gene: TRBV19
abundance: NA
j_gene: TRBJ1-2
d_gene: TRBD1
len: 16
CDR3aa: CASWEPGQSIPYGYTF
CDR3nt: TGTGCCAGTTGGGAACCGGGACAGTCGATTCCTTATGGCTACACCTTC

v_gene: TRBV5-1
abundance: NA
j_gene: TRBJ2-7
d_gene: TRBD1
len: 14
CDR3aa: CASSSGQGVSEQYF
CDR3nt: TGCGCCAGCAGCTCCGGACAGGGGGTCTCCGAGCAGTACTTC

v_gene: TRBV7-2
abundance: once
j_gene: TRBJ2-5
d_gene: TRBD2
len: 16
CDR3aa: CASSLPPSGGRETQYF
CDR3nt: TGTGCCAGCAGCCTACCTCCTAGCGGGGGTAGAGAGACCCAGTACTTC

v_gene: TRBV6-5
abundance: NA
j_gene: TRBJ2-7
d_gene: NA
len: 13
CDR3aa: CASSLGLSYEQYF
CDR3nt: TGTGCCAGCAGCCTAGGCTTATCCTACGAGCAGTACTTC

v_gene: TRBV5-4
abundance: NA
j_gene: TRBJ1-2
d_gene: TRBD1
len: 14
CDR3aa: CASSSTGERGGYTF
CDR3nt: TGTGCCAGCAGCTCAACAGGGGAACGGGGTGGCTACACCTTC

v_gene: TRBV7-9
abundance: NA
j_gene: TRBJ2-6
d_gene: NA
len: 17
CDR3aa: CASSPPGHHSGANVLTF
CDR3nt: TGTGCCAGCAGCCCTCCGGGACACCACTCTGGGGCCAACGTCCTGACTTTC

v_gene: TRBV14
abundance: NA
j_gene: TRBJ2-4
d_gene: NA
len: 23
CDR3aa: CASSQDDSQWRFGAKLTKNIQYF
CDR3nt: TGTGCCAGCAGCCAAGATGATTCCCAATGGCGTTTCGGCGCAAAGCTAACCAAAAACATTCAGTACTTC

v_gene: TRBV9
abundance: NA
j_gene: TRBJ1-2
d_gene: NA
len: 13
CDR3aa: CASSVVEGNGYTF
CDR3nt: TGTGCCAGCAGCGTTGTTGAGGGGAATGGCTACACCTTC

v_gene: TRBV4-2
abundance: NA
j_gene: TRBJ1-5
d_gene: NA
len: 16
CDR3aa: CASSQVTGALNQPQHF
CDR3nt: TGTGCCAGCAGCCAAGTTACGGGCGCTCTCAATCAGCCCCAGCATTTT

v_gene: TRBV9
abundance: NA
j_gene: TRBJ1-5
d_gene: NA
len: 13
CDR3aa: CASSVGPGQPQHF
CDR3nt: TGTGCCAGCAGCGTAGGCCCGGGTCAGCCCCAGCATTTT

v_gene: TRBV5-1
abundance: NA
j_gene: TRBJ2-7
d_gene: NA
len: 13
CDR3aa: CASSLGNRLEQYF
CDR3nt: TGCGCCAGCAGCTTGGGGAACAGGCTCGAGCAGTACTTC

v_gene: TRBV21-1
abundance: NA
j_gene: TRBJ2-3
d_gene: NA
len: 16
CDR3aa: CASSNGWGGSTDTQYF
CDR3nt: TGTGCCAGCAGCAACGGGTGGGGGGGGAGCACAGATACGCAGTATTTT

v_gene: TRBV30
abundance: NA
j_gene: TRBJ2-1
d_gene: TRBD2
len: 14
CDR3aa: CAWSVGLAGNEQFF
CDR3nt: TGTGCCTGGAGTGTCGGTTTAGCGGGCAATGAGCAGTTCTTC

v_gene: TRBV7-8
abundance: NA
j_gene: TRBJ1-2
d_gene: NA
len: 13
CDR3aa: CASSLGRNYGYTF
CDR3nt: TGTGCCAGCAGCCTGGGACGGAACTATGGCTACACCTTC